This T cell receptor (beta chain) stems from a study of T cells in Graves' hyperthyroidism and ophthalmopathy. There are 14 residues in the CDR3. The germline V and J ends were trimmed by 0 bases and 7 bases, with 10 bases remaining between them. Germline assignment: CDR1 SGHRS and CDR2 YFSETQ. There were TCR beta CDR3 regions amplified from RNA transcripts. First-round RT-PCR targeting the TCR CDR3 was performed with the HTBI primer set. One entry per CDR3 protein results from TCRdb running MiXCR on the multiplex PCR reads. Among 370,000 or so distinct CDR3 sequences listed, about 25% were seen once. Uncontrolled infection, other autoimmune disease, pregnancy or lactation disqualified patients from enrolment.

This TCR was sampled from a man aged 50-60 years with Graves' hyperthyroidism. Sequencing was performed on blood. The chain carries TRBV5-1 and TRBJ2-2; D unresolved. CDR3 nucleotides: TGCGCCAGCAGCTTGGCCGGCGGTTTCGGGGAGCTGTTTTTT. Protein: CASSLAGGFGELFF.